This T cell receptor beta chain was recorded in a study of blood T cell repertoires in COVID-19. CDR3 length equals 15 residues. The V and J ends lost 5 bases and 8 bases, in that order; junction bases with no gene match: 10. Germline V gene data show CDR1 as MDHEN and CDR2 as SYDVKM. Original analysis: Reference gene primer amplification yielded estimated nucleated cell counts. Clones were read by immunoSEQ multiplex PCR, and TCRdb kept only the in-frame ones, dropping some. V and J calls and clone size are given by that table; D and trimming were obtained from the DNA. The sample has 37,000 or so clones; about nine tenths are singletons. Only one count was recorded for this clone.

The V gene is TRBV28, the J gene TRBJ2-4, with 9 bases matching TRBD1. The TCR was taken from a man between 65 and 85 years old with acute or convalescent COVID-19. The material sequenced was peripheral blood. The CDR3 sequence is CASSAPGQGGDIQYF. CDR3 sequence (DNA): TGTGCCAGCAGTGCCCCGGGACAGGGTGGGGACATTCAGTACTTC.